This T cell receptor beta chain originates from a study of response to subunit inactivated influenza vaccine. Study conclusions and caveats: The authors suggested that few new T cells are recruited per seasonal influenza vaccination.

This clonotype was detected only a few times. Its antigen is unidentified. TCRdb re-called the RT-PCR reads with MiXCR, one entry per CDR3 protein. The table includes more than 550,000 distinct CDR3 sequences, around 11% detected once. CDR3 length: 14 residues. Per the germline V gene, CDR1 is SGHDT and CDR2 is YYEEEE. V was shortened by 4 bases and J by 1 base, with 10 bases between the two germline ends. This same sample was also part of a study on T cells expressing NK-cell markers. That paper adds: Synthesis of TCR beta cDNA relied on 5'RACE template switching carrying UMIs. These clonotypes, the leaders elsewhere, also led the CD3+CD56-NKG2C+ fraction in a handful of donors.

The sample was PBMCs from blood, taken on the day of vaccination. The chain recombines TRBV5-6 with TRBJ2-3; D may be TRBD2 (6 bases). The receptor comes from a man aged 50-60 years who received an inactivated influenza vaccine. The CDR3 spells CASSGGTRTDTQYF. The CDR3 DNA follows: TGTGCCAGCAGCGGGGGGACTCGCACAGATACGCAGTATTTT.